Listed below are T cell receptor beta chains from one sample, sequenced in a study of regulatory T cells in long-lasting Graves disease. One entry per CDR3 protein, called by TCRdb with MiXCR from the multiplex PCR reads. The sample has approximately 470,000 distinct CDR3 sequences, less than 25% seen once. This specimen consisted of peripheral blood mononuclear cells (PBMCs), obtained when the disease was refractory, from a patient treated with antithyroid drugs. The receptors shown here come from a female donor with Graves disease. The CDR3 runs from the conserved cysteine through the conserved F or W. The D gene is left open where the match is weak. A clone size is listed for some rows: how often the clone was seen (once, few, many), or a class if it is expanded.

j_call v_call clone_size d_call cdr3_aa cdr3_nt
TRBJ1-5 TRBV28 many TRBD1 CASSPETGKNQPQHF TGTGCCAGCAGTCCTGAGACAGGGAAGAATCAGCCCCAGCATTTT
TRBJ2-7 TRBV6-1 many . CASSGSYGGSYEQYF TGTGCCAGCAGTGGGTCTTATGGGGGTTCCTACGAGCAGTACTTC
TRBJ2-7 TRBV6-9 few . CASSSTAGEQYF TGTGCCAGCAGTTCGACAGCTGGGGAGCAGTACTTC
TRBJ2-5 TRBV12-5 many . CASKGTSQETQYF TGTGCTAGCAAGGGTACCAGCCAAGAGACCCAGTACTTC
TRBJ2-5 TRBV24-1 . . CATSDSPGRETQYF TGTGCCACCAGTGATTCGCCGGGAAGGGAGACCCAGTACTTC
TRBJ2-2 TRBV12-3/TRBV12-4 few TRBD2 CASSFFSGRADGDTGELFF TGTGCCAGCAGTTTCTTTAGCGGGAGGGCCGATGGGGACACCGGGGAGCTGTTTTTT
TRBJ2-7 TRBV3-1 . . CASSQGTRDYEQYF TGTGCCAGCAGCCAAGGGACGAGGGACTACGAGCAGTACTTC
TRBJ1-6 TRBV11-2 . . CASSLLGGFNVVSPLHF TGTGCCAGCAGCTTACTCGGGGGCTTTAACGTCGTCTCCCCCCTCCACTTT
TRBJ2-7 TRBV28 many . CASSLSRTYGQYF TGTGCCAGCAGTTTAAGTCGGACCTACGGGCAGTACTTC
TRBJ2-2 TRBV15 many . CATSRGTREAGELFF TGTGCCACCAGCAGAGGCACCAGGGAGGCCGGGGAGCTGTTTTTT
TRBJ2-2 TRBV7-3 . . CASSSRAQGLNTGELFF TGTGCCAGCAGCTCCCGGGCTCAGGGGTTGAACACCGGGGAGCTGTTTTTT
TRBJ2-3 TRBV11-2 . . CASSLLARAADTQYF TGTGCCAGCAGCTTGCTAGCCCGTGCTGCAGATACGCAGTATTTT
TRBJ1-1 TRBV7-8 many . CASSPRRAGWTEAFF TGTGCCAGCAGCCCGCGGCGGGCAGGTTGGACTGAAGCTTTCTTT
TRBJ1-5 TRBV28 . TRBD1 CASTLGTEPNQPQHF TGTGCCAGCACTCTCGGGACAGAACCCAATCAGCCCCAGCATTTT
TRBJ2-7 TRBV20-1 many TRBD2 CSAKGLAGPYEQYF TGCAGTGCTAAGGGACTAGCGGGACCCTACGAGCAGTACTTC
TRBJ1-4 TRBV7-8 many . CASSLFLREKLFF TGTGCCAGCAGCTTATTCTTAAGGGAAAAACTGTTTTTT
TRBJ1-1 TRBV6-2/TRBV6-3 . . CASTQLRATEAFF TGTGCCAGCACCCAACTTAGGGCCACTGAAGCTTTCTTT
TRBJ1-1 TRBV12-3/TRBV12-4 . . CASSFTGRNTEAFF TGTGCCAGCAGTTTTACGGGAAGGAACACTGAAGCTTTCTTT
TRBJ2-2 TRBV5-1 few . CASSKGQPGTGELFF TGCGCCAGCAGCAAGGGACAACCGGGGACCGGGGAGCTGTTTTTT
TRBJ2-1 TRBV4-1 few . CASSHLDKYNEQFF TGCGCCAGCAGCCATTTGGACAAATACAATGAGCAGTTCTTC
TRBJ2-3 TRBV2 . . CASRGRGPTDTQYF TGTGCCAGCAGAGGGCGGGGTCCCACGGATACGCAGTATTTT
TRBJ1-2 TRBV6-1 . . CASSPTGPNYGYTF TGTGCCAGCAGCCCAACAGGGCCGAACTATGGCTACACCTTC
TRBJ2-6 TRBV6-2/TRBV6-3 many . CASRLSSGANVLTF TGTGCCAGCAGGCTGAGCTCTGGGGCCAACGTCCTGACTTTC
TRBJ1-1 TRBV28 . TRBD1 CASSLGQGRSEAFF TGTGCCAGCAGTTTAGGACAGGGAAGGTCTGAAGCTTTCTTT
TRBJ1-2 TRBV20-1 many . CSASSPGYGYTF TGCAGTGCTAGTTCCCCTGGCTATGGCTACACCTTC
TRBJ1-6 TRBV28 . TRBD1 CASNLDRNLNSPPHF TGTGCCAGCAACCTGGACAGGAACTTAAATTCACCCCCCCACTTT
TRBJ2-7 TRBV29-1 few TRBD2 CSAILAGGGREQYF TGCAGCGCCATACTAGCGGGGGGGGGTCGGGAGCAGTACTTC
TRBJ2-3 TRBV7-9 few TRBD1 CASSSYRGDRTDTQYF TGTGCCAGCAGCTCGTACAGGGGAGACCGCACAGATACGCAGTATTTT
TRBJ1-2 TRBV29-1 many . CSASVGAGYTF TGCAGCGCTTCAGTCGGGGCGGGGTACACCTTC
TRBJ2-7 TRBV20-1 many TRBD2 CSARATLAGGVYEQYF TGCAGTGCTAGAGCGACACTAGCGGGAGGAGTCTACGAGCAGTACTTC
TRBJ1-2 TRBV28 many . CATLGGGYTF TGTGCCACCCTTGGGGGGGGCTACACCTTC
TRBJ2-5 TRBV5-6 . TRBD2 CASSYTGEGRDQETQYF TGTGCCAGCAGCTATACTGGGGAGGGGCGGGACCAAGAGACCCAGTACTTC
TRBJ2-7 TRBV7-3 many TRBD1 CASSSGTGGEQYF TGTGCCAGCAGTTCCGGGACAGGGGGCGAGCAGTACTTC
TRBJ1-5 TRBV28 many . CASSLLRLQNQPQHF TGTGCCAGCAGTTTATTACGACTGCAGAATCAGCCCCAGCATTTT
TRBJ2-3 TRBV5-1 few TRBD1 CASSSQGAWGTDTQYF TGCGCCAGCAGCTCACAGGGGGCATGGGGCACAGATACGCAGTATTTT
TRBJ2-3 TRBV28 many . CASTSSGDTQYF TGTGCCAGCACCTCTAGTGGGGATACGCAGTATTTT
TRBJ1-1 TRBV28 many . CASRGGARTEAFF TGTGCCAGCCGGGGGGGGGCGAGGACTGAAGCTTTCTTT
TRBJ2-7 TRBV6-1 many TRBD2 CASSVGLTYEQYF TGTGCCAGCAGTGTGGGACTAACCTACGAGCAGTACTTC
TRBJ2-3 TRBV6-2/TRBV6-3 once TRBD1 CASSYGTGGADTQYF TGTGCCAGCAGTTACGGGACAGGGGGCGCGGATACGCAGTATTTT
TRBJ1-2 TRBV10-3 many TRBD1 CAISESRGDGYTF TGTGCCATCAGTGAGTCCAGGGGGGATGGCTACACCTTC
TRBJ2-5 TRBV30 many . CAWEAGETQYF TGTGCCTGGGAGGCGGGAGAGACCCAGTACTTC
TRBJ1-4 TRBV28 many TRBD1 CASSSLRDREEKLFF TGTGCCAGCAGTTCCCTCCGGGACAGGGAGGAAAAACTGTTTTTT
TRBJ2-7 TRBV6-1 . . CASSPTTLWEPEQYF TGTGCCAGCAGTCCCACGACCCTCTGGGAGCCCGAGCAGTACTTC
TRBJ2-1 TRBV7-8 . . CASGRVGVYNEQFF TGTGCCAGCGGCCGGGTCGGCGTCTACAATGAGCAGTTCTTC
TRBJ2-1 TRBV28 . . CASSTSGVSSYNEQFF TGTGCCAGCAGTACCTCAGGTGTAAGCTCCTACAATGAGCAGTTCTTC
TRBJ2-5 TRBV3-1 many . CASRAVLQETQYF TGTGCCAGCAGAGCGGTCCTCCAAGAGACCCAGTACTTC
TRBJ1-1 TRBV30 . . CAWSVLGSQSEAFF TGTGCCTGGAGTGTACTAGGTTCCCAATCTGAAGCTTTCTTT
TRBJ2-1 TRBV28 . . CASSSYRGEQFF TGTGCCAGCAGTTCATATAGGGGTGAGCAGTTCTTC
TRBJ1-5 TRBV28 few . CASSFNPGDSNQPQHF TGTGCCAGCAGTTTTAATCCGGGAGATAGCAATCAGCCCCAGCATTTT
TRBJ2-6 TRBV6-5 . . CAGSYFPISGANVLTF TGTGCCGGCAGTTACTTCCCGATCTCTGGGGCCAACGTCCTGACTTTC